The sequence of this T cell receptor beta chain was determined in a study of T cells in Graves' hyperthyroidism and ophthalmopathy. Broader study findings: Most thyroid clonotypes with frequency above 0.001 were detected in blood.

Orbital computed tomography and thyroid ultrasound, together with serum TRAb and thyroxine and clinical symptoms, were used for diagnoses. Using 10 ml of fresh peripheral blood, PBMCs were prepared. Germline V gene sequence: CDR1 LNHDA, CDR2 SQIVND (reference sequence). There are 16 residues in the CDR3. With 6 bases clipped from V and 5 bases from J, the junction kept 11 bases outside the gene matches. A remark on this clonotype: Its antigen is undetermined.

Template material for amplifying TCR beta CDR3 regions consisted of RNA transcripts. HTBI primers were used for first-round RT-PCR of the TCR CDR3. One entry per CDR3 protein, called by TCRdb with MiXCR from the multiplex PCR reads. There are under 350,000 distinct CDR3 sequences in the sample; roughly 23% occur only once, and around 48% lies in the top ten. The chain has TRBV19 and TRBJ2-1, with TRBD2 matching 9 bases. The sequence was obtained from a woman in her forties or fifties with Graves' hyperthyroidism. Specimen: blood. DNA of the CDR3: TGTGCCAGTAGCAATAGCGGGAGAGTGGGGCACAATGAGCAGTTCTTC. Amino acids: CASSNSGRVGHNEQFF.